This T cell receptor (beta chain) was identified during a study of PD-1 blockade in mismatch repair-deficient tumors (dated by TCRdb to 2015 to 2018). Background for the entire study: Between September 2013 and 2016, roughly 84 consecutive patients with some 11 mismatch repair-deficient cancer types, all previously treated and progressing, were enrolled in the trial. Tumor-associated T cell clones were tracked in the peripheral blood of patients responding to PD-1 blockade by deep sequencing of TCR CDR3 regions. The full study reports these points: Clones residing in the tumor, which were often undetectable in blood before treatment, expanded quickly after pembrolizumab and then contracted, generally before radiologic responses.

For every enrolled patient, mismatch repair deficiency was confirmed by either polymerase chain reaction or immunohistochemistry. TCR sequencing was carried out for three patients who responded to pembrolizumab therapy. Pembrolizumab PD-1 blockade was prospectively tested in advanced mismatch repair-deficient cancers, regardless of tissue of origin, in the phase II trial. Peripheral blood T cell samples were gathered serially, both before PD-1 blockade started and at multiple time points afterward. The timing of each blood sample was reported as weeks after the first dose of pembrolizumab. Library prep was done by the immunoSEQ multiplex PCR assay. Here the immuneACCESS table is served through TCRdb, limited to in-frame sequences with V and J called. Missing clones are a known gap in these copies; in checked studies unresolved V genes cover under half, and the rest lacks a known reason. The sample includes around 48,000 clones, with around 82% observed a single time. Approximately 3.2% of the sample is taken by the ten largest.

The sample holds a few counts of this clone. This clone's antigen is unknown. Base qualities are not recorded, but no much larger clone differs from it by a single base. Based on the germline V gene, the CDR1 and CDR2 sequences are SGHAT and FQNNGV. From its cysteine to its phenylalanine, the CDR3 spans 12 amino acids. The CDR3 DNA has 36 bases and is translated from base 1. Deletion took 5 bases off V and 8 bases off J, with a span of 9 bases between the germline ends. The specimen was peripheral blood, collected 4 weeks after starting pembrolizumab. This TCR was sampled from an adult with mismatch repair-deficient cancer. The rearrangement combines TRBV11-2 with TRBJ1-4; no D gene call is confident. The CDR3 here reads CASSAMREKLFF. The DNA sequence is TGTGCCAGCAGCGCTATGAGGGAAAAACTGTTTTTT. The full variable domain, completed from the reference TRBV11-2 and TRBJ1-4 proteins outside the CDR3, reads EAGVAQSPRYKIIEKRQSVAFWCNPISGHATLYWYQQILGQGPKLLIQFQNNGVVDDSQLPKDRFSAERLKGVDSTLKIQPAKLEDSAVYLCASSAMREKLFFGSGTQLSVL.